Below, one T cell receptor (beta chain) is given with its context. What it recognizes is unknown. This sample was included in a study of T cell repertoires in cytomegalovirus infection. Across the whole study: A matching HLA type, together with CMV infection, was signaled by public TCR beta signatures. Findings and caveats of the study: CMV carriers having the relevant HLA were flagged by cumulative public TCR beta family frequency.

TCRdb analysed the reads with MiXCR anew, one entry per CDR3 protein. The repertoire consists of about 770,000 distinct CDR3 sequences, with about 27% occurring once and the leading ten covering around 12%. Deletions cut 1 base from V and 7 bases from J, with 19 bases between. The length of the CDR3 is 16 residues. In germline, CDR1 is SGHAT, CDR2 FQNNGV. The sequence derives from a human donor in good health (CMV status not recorded). Some clones in this sample may be carry-over from other donors' samples. V and J are TRBV11-2 and TRBJ1-1; D call uncertain. The sample consisted of cultured CD8+ T cells from PBMCs, taken from culture after CMV antigen stimulation. CDR3 DNA sequence: TGTGCCAGCAGCTTAGGGAGGCGGGGTCCTTTAGATGAAGCTTTCTTT. Translation: CASSLGRRGPLDEAFF.